The T cell receptor (beta chain) under discussion was sequenced for a study of immune evolution from preneoplasia to lung adenocarcinoma. Resections took place in Japan or China from about 2014 to 2018. Two lung cancer pathologists independently confirmed each histologic diagnosis. Clones were sequenced by immunoSEQ multiplex PCR, and TCRdb holds only the in-frame ones, with some missing. The sample gives 1,000 or so clones, more than 75% of which show up once; roughly 8.1% is in the top ten. On this clone itself: The same CDR3 is also encoded by other DNA sequences in this sample.

V lost 6 bases to trimming and J lost 4 bases, with 16 bases between them. This CDR3 spans 15 amino acids. In germline, CDR1 is SNHLY, CDR2 FYNNEI. The sequence came from a person aged 60-80 years with lung adenocarcinoma. The sequencing input was FFPE tissue from an adenomatous hyperplasia lung lesion. Subset noted: atypical adenomatous hyperplasia (AAH), lung preneoplasia. The chain recombines TRBV2 with TRBJ2-1; the D gene could be TRBD1 or TRBD2 (5 bases each). The CDR3 region has the DNA TGTGCCAGCAGACGAATCGGGACGGCTTACAATGAGCAGTTCTTC. Translation gives CASRRIGTAYNEQFF.